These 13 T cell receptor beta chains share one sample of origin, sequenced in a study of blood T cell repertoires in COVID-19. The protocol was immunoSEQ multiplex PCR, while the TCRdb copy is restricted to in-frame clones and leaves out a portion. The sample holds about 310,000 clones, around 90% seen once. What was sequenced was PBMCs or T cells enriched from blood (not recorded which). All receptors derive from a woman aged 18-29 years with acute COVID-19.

The CDR3 sequence is CASSVEQGFNEQFF. The CDR3 DNA reads as TGTGCCAGCAGCGTTGAACAGGGGTTCAATGAGCAGTTCTTC. This sequence joins TRBV9 and TRBJ2-1; 7 bases are a match to TRBD1. The germline V gene encodes CDR1 SGDLS and CDR2 YYNGEE. J was trimmed by 6 bases and V by 2 bases; bases with no gene match: 5. The CDR3 is 14 amino acids.

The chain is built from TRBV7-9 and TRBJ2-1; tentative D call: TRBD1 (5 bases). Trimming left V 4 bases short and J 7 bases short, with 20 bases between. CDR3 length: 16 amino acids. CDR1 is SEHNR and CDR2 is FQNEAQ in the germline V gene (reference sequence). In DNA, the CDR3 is TGTGCCAGCAGCTCCCGACAGTATTGGGGTCAGAATGAGCAGTTCTTC. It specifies CASSSRQYWGQNEQFF.

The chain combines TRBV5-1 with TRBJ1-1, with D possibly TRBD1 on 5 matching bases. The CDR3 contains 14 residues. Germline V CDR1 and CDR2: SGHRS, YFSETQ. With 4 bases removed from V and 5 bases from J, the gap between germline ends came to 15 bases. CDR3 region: CASSLRGGGTEAFF. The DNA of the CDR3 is TGCGCCAGCAGCCTAAGGGGCGGTGGGACTGAAGCTTTCTTT.

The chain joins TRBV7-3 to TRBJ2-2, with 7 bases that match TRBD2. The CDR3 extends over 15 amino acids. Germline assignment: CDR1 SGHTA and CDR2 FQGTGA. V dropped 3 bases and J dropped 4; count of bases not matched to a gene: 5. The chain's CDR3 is CASSFERGFTGELFF. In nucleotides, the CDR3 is TGTGCCAGCAGCTTTGAGCGGGGATTCACCGGGGAGCTGTTTTTT.

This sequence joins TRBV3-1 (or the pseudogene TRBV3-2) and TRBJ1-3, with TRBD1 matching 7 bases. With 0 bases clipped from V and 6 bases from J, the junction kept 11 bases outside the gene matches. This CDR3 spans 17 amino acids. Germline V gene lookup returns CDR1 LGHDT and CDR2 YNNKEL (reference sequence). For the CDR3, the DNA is TGTGCCAGCAGCCAAGAGAACCAGGCAGGGGGAGTAAACACCATATATTTT. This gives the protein CASSQENQAGGVNTIYF.

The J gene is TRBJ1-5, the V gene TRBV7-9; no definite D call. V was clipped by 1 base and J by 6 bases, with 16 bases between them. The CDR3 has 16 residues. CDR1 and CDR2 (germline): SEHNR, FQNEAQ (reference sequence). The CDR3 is CASSLGATQAGQPQHF. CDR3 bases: TGTGCCAGCAGCTTAGGGGCAACGCAGGCTGGTCAGCCCCAGCATTTT.

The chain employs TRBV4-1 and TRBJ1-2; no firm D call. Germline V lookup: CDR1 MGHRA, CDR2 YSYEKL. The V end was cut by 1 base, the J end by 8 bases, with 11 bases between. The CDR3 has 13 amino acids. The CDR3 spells CASSQGRDLGYTF. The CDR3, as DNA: TGCGCCAGCAGCCAAGGCAGAGACTTGGGCTACACCTTC.

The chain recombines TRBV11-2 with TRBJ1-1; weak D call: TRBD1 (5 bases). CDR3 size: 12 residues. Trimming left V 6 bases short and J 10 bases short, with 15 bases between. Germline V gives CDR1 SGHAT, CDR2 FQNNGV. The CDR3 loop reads CASRLTGLGAFF. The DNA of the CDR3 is TGTGCCAGCAGACTAACAGGCTTGGGAGCTTTCTTT.

This CDR3 is CASSYGPGQNYGYTF. The DNA for the CDR3 is TGTGCCAGCAGTTACGGGCCCGGACAGAACTATGGCTACACCTTC. The chain recombines TRBV6-2 or TRBV6-3 with TRBJ1-2; a possible D gene is TRBD1 (6 bases). The CDR3 spans 15 residues. Germline assignment: CDR1 MNHEY and CDR2 SVGEGT. The ends were cut back, 2 bases at V and 2 bases at J, with 12 bases in the middle.

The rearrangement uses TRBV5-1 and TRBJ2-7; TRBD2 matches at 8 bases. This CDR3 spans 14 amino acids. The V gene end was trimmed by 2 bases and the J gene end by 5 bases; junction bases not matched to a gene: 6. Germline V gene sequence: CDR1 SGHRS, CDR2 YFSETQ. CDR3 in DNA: TGCGCCAGCAGCTTACGGGAGGGCGGGCACGAGCAGTACTTC. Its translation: CASSLREGGHEQYF.

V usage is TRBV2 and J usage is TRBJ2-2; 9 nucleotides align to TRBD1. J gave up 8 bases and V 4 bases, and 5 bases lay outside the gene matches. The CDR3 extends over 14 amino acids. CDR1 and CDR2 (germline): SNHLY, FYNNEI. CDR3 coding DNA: TGTGCCAGCAGTGGGGACAGGGTCCAGGGGGAGCTGTTTTTT. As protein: CASSGDRVQGELFF.

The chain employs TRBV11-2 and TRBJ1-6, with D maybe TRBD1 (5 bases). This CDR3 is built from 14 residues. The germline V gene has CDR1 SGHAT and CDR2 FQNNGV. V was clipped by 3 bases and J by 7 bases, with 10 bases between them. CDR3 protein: CASSLGGGNSPLHF. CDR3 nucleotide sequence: TGTGCCAGCAGCTTGGGGGGTGGCAATTCACCCCTCCACTTT.

CDR3 sequence reads: CSGGGGEATEAFF. Written as DNA, the CDR3 is TGCAGCGGGGGAGGCGGTGAGGCCACTGAAGCTTTCTTT. This sequence joins TRBV29-1 and TRBJ1-1; D remains ambiguous. Germline assignment: CDR1 SQVTM and CDR2 ANQGSEA. CDR3 length: 13 amino acids. Trimming shortened V by 7 bases and J by 4 bases, and 16 bases separated the two germline ends.